Listed here are 28 T cell receptor beta chains from one sample, sequenced in a study of T cell repertoires in cytomegalovirus infection. For these TCRs, the target antigens are not known. Using its own MiXCR run on the reads, TCRdb lists one record per CDR3 protein. The profile shows 800,000 to 950,000 distinct CDR3 sequences, 32% of them singletons. Specimen: cultured CD8+ T cells from PBMCs, collected from culture after CMV antigen stimulation. The source is a human donor in good health (CMV status not recorded). Some clones in this sample may be carry-over from other donors' samples.

This clonotype occurred a few times. DNA for the CDR3: TGTGCCACCAGCAATTGGGAGAACACTGAAGCTTTCTTT. This gives the protein CATSNWENTEAFF. The gene calls are TRBV15 and TRBJ1-1; D is unresolved. CDR1 is LNHNV, CDR2 YYDKDF, per germline (reference sequence). The CDR3 is 13 residues long. Trimming took off 4 bases at V and 1 base at J, with 7 bases between the two ends. Using reference TRBV15 and TRBJ1-1 for the parts outside the CDR3, the full variable domain is DAMVIQNPRYQVTQFGKPVTLSCSQTLNHNVMYWYQQKSSQAPKLLFHYYDKDFNNEADTPDNFQSRRPNTSFCFLDIRSPGLGDTAMYLCATSNWENTEAFFGQGTRLTVV.

The chain recombines TRBV19 with TRBJ2-1; possible D gene TRBD2, 6 bases. The CDR3 covers 15 residues. The germline V gene encodes CDR1 LNHDA and CDR2 SQIVND (reference sequence). Trimming shortened V by 0 bases and J by 9 bases, and 15 bases separated the two germline ends. The CDR3 coding sequence is TGTGCCAGTAGTATAGACTACGTTTCGGGGGTTGAGCAGTTCTTC. This sequence encodes CASSIDYVSGVEQFF.

The chain links TRBV6-2 or TRBV6-3 to TRBJ2-7, with D possibly TRBD2 on 6 matching bases. There are 12 residues in the CDR3. V dropped 2 bases and J dropped 6 bases, with 8 bases sitting between them. Germline V gives CDR1 MNHEY, CDR2 SVGEGT. The CDR3 protein is CASSYGGIEQYV. The CDR3 bases are TGTGCCAGCAGTTACGGAGGGATCGAGCAGTACGTC.

The genes are TRBV3-1 and TRBJ2-3; 8 positions match TRBD2. V was clipped by 9 bases and J by 2 bases; unmatched bases: 4. This CDR3 spans 13 amino acids. Germline V gene data show CDR1 as LGHDT and CDR2 as YNNKEL (reference sequence). CDR3 nucleotides: TGTGCCAGTAGCGGGGTGACCACAGATACGCAGTATTTT. Translation gives CASSGVTTDTQYF.

The chain uses TRBV4-1 and TRBJ2-2; D is possibly TRBD1 (6 bases). V lost 3 bases, J lost 3 bases, and 17 bases lay in between. Germline CDR1 is MGHRA and CDR2 is YSYEKL. This CDR3 region has 17 residues. The CDR3 protein is CASSQRRSGAYTGELFF. The DNA of the CDR3 is TGCGCCAGCAGCCAGAGAAGGTCAGGGGCGTACACCGGGGAGCTGTTTTTT.

This clonotype was counted only a few times. CDR3 DNA sequence: TGTGCCAGCAGTCTAGACAGGGTTTCATACACTGAAGCTTTCTTT. Translation: CASSLDRVSYTEAFF. The chain couples TRBV12-3 or TRBV12-4 to TRBJ1-1; 7 bases match TRBD1. The CDR3 covers 15 residues. With 5 bases clipped from V and 3 bases from J, the junction kept 9 bases outside the gene matches.

The table lists this clonotype with a few counts. DNA of the CDR3: TGTGCCACTAAGAGGGGGGGGCTATACAATGAGCAGTTCTTC. This codes for CATKRGGLYNEQFF. This rearrangement joins TRBV6-2 or TRBV6-3 to TRBJ2-1; TRBD2 might be the D (7 bases). CDR3 size: 14 residues. The ends were cut back, 10 bases at V and 4 bases at J, with 17 bases in the middle. Germline V gives CDR1 MNHEY, CDR2 SVGEGT.

In its sample, this clonotype was seen a few times. The rearrangement joins TRBV10-3 to TRBJ1-2; D is uncertain. V was clipped by 6 bases and J by 0 bases, with 5 bases between them. The CDR3 extends over 12 amino acids. The germline V gene has CDR1 ENHRY and CDR2 SYGVKD. CDR3 nucleotides: TGTGCCATCAGGATCTCTAACTATGGCTACACCTTC. Its translation is CAIRISNYGYTF.

This clonotype has a single count. The rearrangement joins TRBV27 to TRBJ2-1, with 7 bases identical to TRBD2. The ends lost 5 bases at V and 8 bases at J; junction bases unmatched: 12. CDR1 and CDR2 from the germline V gene are MNHEY and SMNVEV (reference sequence). CDR3 size: 15 residues. Here the CDR3 reads CASSPSGLLRHEQFF. CDR3 bases: TGTGCCAGCAGTCCTTCGGGACTACTCAGACATGAGCAGTTCTTC.

This chain connects TRBV27 to TRBJ2-3; D might be TRBD2 (7 bases). Per germline, CDR1 MNHEY and CDR2 SMNVEV (reference sequence). Trimming pared 4 bases from V and 4 bases from J, leaving 15 bases between. CDR3 size: 15 residues. CDR3 in amino acids: CASSYQGGRADTQYF. The CDR3 nucleotides are TGTGCCAGCAGTTACCAAGGGGGGAGGGCAGATACGCAGTATTTT.

As for this clonotype: Relative to the germline gene, one junction end is altered; a read error may explain this. This sequence joins TRBV12-5 and TRBJ2-3; 10 nucleotides match TRBD1. Germline loops: CDR1 LGHNT, CDR2 FRNRAP. This CDR3 contains 16 residues. The CDR3 sequence: CAGGLGDRGPADTQYF. CDR3 nucleotides: TGTGCTGGTGGTTTAGGGGACAGGGGTCCGGCAGATACGCAGTATTTT.

This chain links TRBV29-1 with TRBJ2-1, with TRBD2 identical over 10 bases. Germline V CDR1 and CDR2: SQVTM, ANQGSEA. This CDR3 comprises 17 residues. Unmatched junction bases numbered 10, after V lost 1 base and J lost 4 bases. The CDR3 here is CSVEAVLAGAIYNEQFF. The CDR3 DNA sequence: TGCAGCGTTGAAGCGGTCCTAGCGGGGGCCATTTACAATGAGCAGTTCTTC.

In this sample, this clonotype turned up many times. The V and J genes are TRBV7-9 and TRBJ2-3, with 8 nucleotides matching TRBD2. The V and J ends lost 5 bases and 6 bases, in that order; junction bases with no gene match: 10. Germline lookup yields CDR1 SEHNR and CDR2 FQNEAQ (reference sequence). The CDR3 consists of 15 residues. For the CDR3, the DNA is TGTGCCAGCAGCCCCTCGGCGGGGGGCCCGGATACGCAGTATTTT. This codes for CASSPSAGGPDTQYF.

CDR3 sequence: CASSSLQDGTYGYTF. The CDR3 DNA follows: TGTGCCAGCAGTTCCCTCCAGGATGGAACCTATGGCTACACCTTC. V and J are TRBV27 and TRBJ1-2; D gene ambiguous. This CDR3 contains 15 residues. The germline CDR1 and CDR2 sequences are MNHEY and SMNVEV (reference sequence). The ends were cut back, 4 bases at V and 4 bases at J, with 16 bases in the middle.

This chain connects TRBV7-8 to TRBJ2-5, with 7 bases lining up with TRBD1. The CDR3 has 15 residues. The V gene's germline CDR1 is SGHVS and CDR2 FQNEAQ. V trimming: 4 bases; J trimming: 3 bases; junction bases outside the gene matches: 8. The CDR3 loop reads CASSSARGLEETQYF. The CDR3 coding sequence is TGTGCCAGCAGCTCAGCGAGGGGGCTTGAAGAGACCCAGTACTTC. Complete variable domain (other parts from reference TRBV7-8 and TRBJ2-5): GAGVSQSPRYKVAKRGQDVALRCDPISGHVSLFWYQQALGQGPEFLTYFQNEAQLDKSGLPSDRFFAERPEGSVSTLKIQRTQQEDSAVYLCASSSARGLEETQYFGPGTRLLVL.

The chain has TRBV6-5 and TRBJ1-6, with TRBD1 matching 7 bases. Per germline, CDR1 MNHEY and CDR2 SVGAGI. J gave up 4 bases and V 0 bases, and 3 bases lay outside the gene matches. CDR3 length equals 16 residues. For the CDR3, the DNA is TGTGCCAGCAGTTACTCGAAACAGGGGTATAATTCACCCCTCCACTTT. Residues: CASSYSKQGYNSPLHF.

The chain has TRBV4-1 and TRBJ2-7; perhaps TRBD1 as D (6 bases). The germline V and J ends were trimmed by 1 base and 3 bases, with 10 bases remaining between them. Germline V CDR1 and CDR2: MGHRA, YSYEKL. The CDR3 totals 14 residues. The CDR3 DNA is TGCGCCAGCAGCCAAGGGTGGACAGACTACGAGCAGTACTTC. Translated, it gives CASSQGWTDYEQYF.

This clonotype showed up many times. The gene calls are TRBV7-2 and TRBJ2-7, with TRBD1 matching over 7 bases. Germline values: CDR1 SGHTA, CDR2 FQGNSA. This CDR3 contains 15 residues. CDR3 sequence reads: CASSLAPQGRYEQYV. The CDR3 DNA reads TGTGCCAGCAGCCTAGCCCCACAGGGGCGCTACGAGCAGTACGTC.

The chain combines TRBV6-6 with TRBJ2-5; the match to TRBD1 covers 8 bases. Germline loops: CDR1 MNHNY, CDR2 SVGAGI (reference sequence). V was pared by 6 bases and J by 5 bases, with 5 bases of the junction left unmatched. CDR3 length equals 13 residues. CDR3 protein: CASRTGGYETQYF. For the CDR3, the DNA is TGTGCCAGCAGAACAGGGGGGTACGAGACCCAGTACTTC.

In this sample, this clonotype turned up many times. The genes are TRBV7-2 and TRBJ2-1, with TRBD1 matching 8 bases. Germline V lookup: CDR1 SGHTA, CDR2 FQGNSA. The CDR3 sequence is 17 residues long. J was trimmed by 0 bases and V by 3 bases; bases with no gene match: 7. The CDR3 sequence: CASSFWTGIVSYNEQFF. Written as DNA, the CDR3 is TGTGCCAGCAGCTTCTGGACAGGGATCGTCTCCTACAATGAGCAGTTCTTC. Full variable domain (remainder filled in from reference TRBV7-2 and TRBJ2-1): GAGVSQSPSNKVTEKGKDVELRCDPISGHTALYWYRQSLGQGLEFLIYFQGNSAPDKSGLPSDRFSAERTGGSVSTLTIQRTQQEDSAVYLCASSFWTGIVSYNEQFFGPGTRLTVL.

The chain combines TRBV4-3 with TRBJ1-1; D gene uncertain. Germline V gives CDR1 LGHNA, CDR2 YSLEER. The CDR3 extends over 15 amino acids. Trimming removed 1 base from V and 1 base from J, with 10 bases in between. The CDR3 protein is CASSQVGQPNTEAFF. CDR3 coding DNA: TGCGCCAGCAGCCAAGTAGGGCAGCCGAACACTGAAGCTTTCTTT.

The chain joins TRBV4-1 to TRBJ2-7; 10 bases map to TRBD2. The length of the CDR3 is 16 residues. V lost 0 bases and J lost 6; bases outside the gene matches: 8. From germline, CDR1 is MGHRA and CDR2 YSYEKL. CDR3 protein: CASSQDLAGGSIEQYF. In DNA form, the CDR3 reads TGCGCCAGCAGCCAAGACTTAGCGGGGGGCTCGATCGAGCAGTACTTC.

V usage is TRBV6-5 and J usage is TRBJ2-5; tentatively, D is TRBD1 (6 bases). The V end was cut by 4 bases, the J end by 1 base, with 10 bases between. This CDR3 has 14 residues. Germline V gives CDR1 MNHEY, CDR2 SVGAGI. CDR3 sequence reads: CASSSPTGQETQYF. The DNA for the CDR3 is TGTGCCAGCAGTTCGCCGACAGGCCAAGAGACCCAGTACTTC.

As concerns this clonotype: The germline gene is not matched at one end of the junction; a read error may be the cause. The rearrangement links TRBV6-5 to TRBJ1-2; 7 nucleotides agree with TRBD1. Germline CDR1 MNHEY, CDR2 SVGAGI. CDR3 size: 16 residues. CDR3 sequence (DNA): TGTGTCAGCAGCCTTACTGGGGGACAGCTATCCTATGGCTACACCTTC. Translated: CVSSLTGGQLSYGYTF.

This clonotype was recorded a few times. This chain joins TRBV5-1 and TRBJ2-1; D may match TRBD1 or TRBD2 (5 bases each). With 4 bases removed from V and 7 bases from J, the gap between germline ends came to 12 bases. This CDR3 is 13 amino acids long. From germline, CDR1 is SGHRS and CDR2 YFSETQ. In nucleotides, the CDR3 is TGCGCCAGCAGCGGCCGGGACCGAAATGAGCAGTTCTTC. As protein: CASSGRDRNEQFF.

The chain couples TRBV29-1 to TRBJ2-5; weak D call: TRBD1 (6 bases). The V and J ends lost 3 bases and 2 bases respectively, with 10 bases between them. CDR3 size: 13 residues. Germline V gene sequence: CDR1 SQVTM, CDR2 ANQGSEA. CDR3 sequence: CSVDWTAQETQYF. In DNA form, the CDR3 reads TGCAGCGTTGATTGGACAGCACAAGAGACCCAGTACTTC.

This clonotype came up a few times. The rearrangement links TRBV12-5 to TRBJ2-2; 7 bases are shared with TRBD2. This CDR3 comprises 16 residues. The V segment lost 3 bases and the J segment 2 bases; nucleotides outside the gene matches: 6. Germline CDR1 reads LGHNT; CDR2 reads FRNRAP. CDR3 bases: TGTGCTAGTGGTTTCCTGACTAGCAGTAACACCGGGGAGCTGTTTTTT. It translates to CASGFLTSSNTGELFF.

This clonotype appeared a few times. The genes are TRBV20-1 and TRBJ2-7, with 9 bases that match TRBD1. Per germline, CDR1 DFQATT and CDR2 SNEGSKA (reference sequence). The CDR3 length is 14 residues. V shed 2 bases, J shed 4 bases, and the junction held 6 bases outside the gene matches. CDR3 loop: CSARRSTGGYEQYF. CDR3 DNA sequence: TGCAGTGCTAGACGCTCGACAGGGGGTTACGAGCAGTACTTC.